Following are 26 T cell receptor beta chains from one sample sequenced in a study of blood T cells in healthy people across ages (dated by TCRdb to between 2014 and 2016). Libraries were built with 5' RACE. These reads were obtained on an Illumina HiSeq 2500. A second roughly 7 to 11 cycle PCR used a sample-barcoded 5' primer and a J-beta primer mix. TCRdb ran its own pipeline on the public reads, namely fastp trimming at Q25 and MiXCR clone calling, and kept in-frame beta chains. Rows with one shared CDR3 protein collapse into an entry with the most common genes and DNA. Within this sample are approximately 850,000 distinct CDR3 sequences, with 58% of them counted one time only. The top ten clones comprise roughly 22% of the sample. The material sequenced was blood. All receptors come from a young man in good health.

The V gene is TRBV9, the J gene TRBJ2-5; no clear D gene. Germline V lookup: CDR1 SGDLS, CDR2 YYNGEE. With 3 bases removed from V and 5 bases from J, the gap between germline ends came to 8 bases. CDR3 length: 12 amino acids. The chain's CDR3 is CASSGPGETQYF. CDR3 in DNA: TGTGCCAGCAGCGGCCCCGGGGAGACCCAGTACTTC.

This clonotype was seen a handful of times. The chain is built from TRBV6-5 and TRBJ1-4, with a tentative D call TRBD1 (5 bases). The CDR3 is 15 amino acids. Germline-derived CDR1 and CDR2 are MNHEY and SVGAGI. V was clipped by 6 bases and J by 7 bases, with 18 bases between them. Here the CDR3 DNA reads TGTGCCAGCAGCCTTGGCCAGGGATGGCGTGAAAAACTGTTTTTT. Amino acid sequence: CASSLGQGWREKLFF.

The V call is TRBV10-3, the J call TRBJ2-5; a possible D gene is TRBD2 (6 bases). Germline loops: CDR1 ENHRY, CDR2 SYGVKD. V was pared by 4 bases and J by 0 bases, with 6 bases between. This CDR3 has 13 amino acids. Here the CDR3 DNA reads TGTGCCATCAGTGGGGACTACCAAGAGACCCAGTACTTC. It is translated as CAISGDYQETQYF.

V and J are TRBV7-9 and TRBJ1-2; unclear D gene. Germline values: CDR1 SEHNR, CDR2 FQNEAQ (reference sequence). CDR3 length: 17 amino acids. V was trimmed by 6 bases and J by 3 bases, leaving 23 bases between them. CDR3 in DNA: TGTGCCAGCAGTCCTGCCCTCCTAAGGGTTCCGTACTATGGCTACACCTTC. Protein: CASSPALLRVPYYGYTF.

This clonotype was detected once. Mismatch with germline at one junction end may stem from a read error. J is TRBJ1-1 and V is TRBV7-6; 9 bases fit TRBD1. This CDR3 is 15 amino acids long. Germline CDR1 reads SGHVS; CDR2 reads FNYEAQ. The CDR3 sequence: CASGLQGAGYTEAFF. The CDR3 DNA reads TGTGCCAGCGGCTTACAGGGGGCCGGGTACACTGAAGCTTTCTTT.

The V and J genes are TRBV6-2 or TRBV6-3 and TRBJ2-3; D is ambiguous. Germline CDR1 is MNHEY and CDR2 is SVGEGT. Between the trimmed V and J ends, which lost 6 bases and 6 bases, there was a span of 10 bases. The CDR3 has 12 amino acids. The CDR3 sequence is CASSATTDTQYF. For the CDR3, the DNA is TGTGCCAGCAGCGCCACCACGGATACGCAGTATTTT.

Notes on this clonotype: Given a much more abundant clone one base away, this may be a read error. The V call is TRBV20-1, the J call TRBJ2-7; 7 positions match TRBD1. The germline V gene encodes CDR1 DFQATT and CDR2 SNEGSKA (reference sequence). This CDR3 is built from 13 residues. V lost 1 base and J lost 5; bases outside the gene matches: 5. CDR3 nucleotides: TGCAGTGCTAGAGGGGACAGAACCGACGAGCAGTACTTC. Its translation is CSARGDRTDEQYF.

The V gene is TRBV20-1, the J gene TRBJ2-4; D ambiguous. The CDR3 has 11 residues. V shed 6 bases and J shed 10 bases, with 13 bases lying between them. The germline gives CDR1 DFQATT, CDR2 SNEGSKA (reference sequence). CDR3 sequence (DNA): TGCAGTGCATCCGCTTTCGCAATTCAGTACTTC. Translating it yields CSASAFAIQYF.

The V and J genes are TRBV7-2 and TRBJ2-7; D is ambiguous. This CDR3 spans 14 amino acids. CDR1 SGHTA and CDR2 FQGNSA come from the germline V gene. The V and J ends lost 1 base and 6 bases respectively, with 13 bases between them. CDR3 sequence reads: CASSLELGETEQYF. CDR3 coding DNA: TGTGCCAGCAGCTTAGAACTGGGCGAGACCGAGCAGTACTTC.

The chain has TRBV4-3 and TRBJ1-2, with D perhaps TRBD1 (6 bases). Germline CDR1 LGHNA, CDR2 YSLEER. The CDR3 runs 13 residues. V lost 4 bases, J lost 4 bases, and 10 bases lay in between. CDR3 loop: CASSLQGVYGYTF. CDR3 sequence (DNA): TGCGCCAGCAGCCTACAGGGTGTCTATGGCTACACCTTC.

V is TRBV30 and J is TRBJ2-7; weak D call: TRBD2 (5 bases). V was trimmed by 3 bases and J by 6 bases, leaving 12 bases between them. The CDR3 has 12 residues. Germline V gene data show CDR1 as GTSNPN and CDR2 as SVGIG (reference sequence). This CDR3 is CAWSVTRGEQYF. For the CDR3, the DNA is TGTGCCTGGAGCGTCACCCGGGGCGAGCAGTACTTC.

Here the CDR3 DNA reads TGCAGTGCTAGTCTAGGTAGCGGGAGAGGTAACATTCAGTACTTC. Amino acid sequence: CSASLGSGRGNIQYF. This rearrangement joins TRBV20-1 to TRBJ2-4; the match to TRBD2 covers 9 bases. This CDR3 comprises 15 residues. CDR1 is DFQATT, CDR2 SNEGSKA, per germline (reference sequence). V dropped 3 bases and J dropped 7; count of bases not matched to a gene: 10.

This clonotype was seen a single time. The chain joins TRBV4-3 to TRBJ2-5; TRBD1 is a possible D gene (6 bases). The DNA end lines up better with TRBJ2-7; the J call may be wrong. This CDR3 region has 11 residues. The germline V gene has CDR1 LGHNA and CDR2 YSLEER. CDR3 protein: CATTGSYEQYF. The CDR3 DNA reads as TGCGCCACCACAGGGTCCTACGAGCAGTACTTC.

The chain links TRBV12-3 or TRBV12-4 to TRBJ2-3; TRBD2 is a possible D gene (6 bases). The CDR3 is 15 amino acids. With 3 bases removed from V and 4 bases from J, the gap between germline ends came to 14 bases. The CDR3 nucleotides read TGTGCCAGCAGTTTTAGAGGGGAGCGGGCAGATACGCAGTATTTT. This sequence encodes CASSFRGERADTQYF.

The chain uses TRBV10-3 and TRBJ1-6; 8 positions agree with TRBD1. V dropped 10 bases and J dropped 5; count of bases not matched to a gene: 4. The CDR3 consists of 13 residues. The germline V gene has CDR1 ENHRY and CDR2 SYGVKD. This CDR3 reads CATSGQDNSPLHF. In nucleotides, the CDR3 is TGTGCCACCTCGGGACAGGATAATTCACCCCTCCACTTT.

The chain has TRBV20-1 and TRBJ2-1; possible D gene TRBD1, 5 bases. The V end lost 5 bases, the J end lost 5 bases, and 16 bases lay between the germline ends. CDR3 length equals 14 residues. CDR1 is DFQATT and CDR2 is SNEGSKA in the germline V gene (reference sequence). In DNA, the CDR3 is TGCAGTGCTCCGAAAGGACACTTCAACAATGAGCAGTTCTTC. Protein product: CSAPKGHFNNEQFF.

The table lists this clonotype with a few counts. The rearrangement uses TRBV29-1 and TRBJ2-1; TRBD2 aligns across 12 bases. This CDR3 is 12 amino acids long. Germline lookup yields CDR1 SQVTM and CDR2 ANQGSEA. V lost 7 bases, J lost 9 bases, and 4 bases stayed unmatched. The CDR3 sequence: CSGTSGAPEQFF. The CDR3 region has the DNA TGCAGCGGGACTAGCGGGGCCCCTGAGCAGTTCTTC.

This clonotype has more than one count but fewer than ten. This chain connects TRBV7-2 to TRBJ2-2; no definite D call. The CDR3 sequence is 16 residues long. The V gene lost 3 bases and the J gene lost 0 bases, with 11 bases spanning the gap. The germline CDR1 and CDR2 sequences are SGHTA and FQGNSA. As DNA, the CDR3 is TGTGCCAGCAGCTTTGTAGGGTCGACGAACACCGGGGAGCTGTTTTTT. Translated, it gives CASSFVGSTNTGELFF.

This clonotype was seen a few times. The chain is built from TRBV20-1 and TRBJ1-6; tentative D call: TRBD1 (5 bases). Between the trimmed V and J ends, which lost 0 bases and 7 bases, there was a span of 19 bases. CDR3 length equals 17 residues. The germline V gene encodes CDR1 DFQATT and CDR2 SNEGSKA (reference sequence). CDR3 amino acids: CSAREPVDSIVNSPLHF. The CDR3 coding sequence is TGCAGTGCTAGAGAACCAGTCGACAGCATAGTAAATTCACCCCTCCACTTT.

This sequence joins TRBV6-4 and TRBJ1-2; D gene uncertain. The CDR3 totals 15 residues. V was pared by 3 bases and J by 0 bases, with 11 bases between. Per the germline V gene, CDR1 is MRHNA and CDR2 is SNTAGT. CDR3 amino acids: CASSETPRANYGYTF. In nucleotides, the CDR3 is TGTGCCAGCAGTGAGACTCCGAGGGCTAACTATGGCTACACCTTC.

This clonotype was counted a few times. The rearrangement joins TRBV6-2 or TRBV6-3 to TRBJ2-7, with TRBD2 matching over 11 bases. Germline CDR1 and CDR2: MNHEY and SVGEGT. V lost 5 bases, J lost 3 bases, and 6 bases stayed unmatched. CDR3 length: 15 residues. In DNA form, the CDR3 reads TGTGCCAGCAGTCGGGGACTAGCGGATTTCTACGAGCAGTACTTC. It translates to CASSRGLADFYEQYF.

In this sample, this clonotype turned up once. The chain employs TRBV7-3 and TRBJ2-5; 8 bases are shared with TRBD1. Germline V gene sequence: CDR1 SGHTA, CDR2 FQGTGA. J gave up 5 bases and V 7 bases, and 6 bases lay outside the gene matches. The CDR3 length is 13 residues. The CDR3 DNA is TGTGCCAGCAAGCGGACAGGGATCGAGACCCAGTACTTC. Its translation: CASKRTGIETQYF.

The chain combines TRBV7-6 with TRBJ2-4; 7 bases map to TRBD2. This CDR3 is 20 amino acids long. Germline V lookup: CDR1 SGHVS, CDR2 FNYEAQ. The J segment lost 0 bases and the V segment lost 2 bases, leaving 16 bases of the junction unmatched. CDR3 in amino acids: CASSLTRLGRGELAKNIQYF. In DNA form, the CDR3 reads TGTGCCAGCAGCTTAACCCGCTTGGGACGGGGGGAGTTAGCCAAAAACATTCAGTACTTC.

This clonotype has only a few counts. This chain links TRBV9 with TRBJ1-2; D remains unclear. V shed 0 bases and J shed 9 bases, with 9 bases lying between them. The CDR3 consists of 12 residues. The germline V gene has CDR1 SGDLS and CDR2 YYNGEE. Here the CDR3 reads CASSVGGSRYTF. The CDR3 coding sequence is TGTGCCAGCAGCGTAGGTGGGTCGCGCTACACCTTC.

The chain joins TRBV28 to TRBJ2-5; weak D call: TRBD2 (7 bases). The CDR3 consists of 15 residues. Per germline, CDR1 MDHEN and CDR2 SYDVKM. V was trimmed by 6 bases and J by 6 bases, leaving 20 bases between them. The CDR3 here is CASSLPGGVGKTQYF. CDR3 bases: TGTGCCAGCAGCCTGCCGGGGGGCGTGGGGAAGACCCAGTACTTC.

This clonotype showed up many times. Here the CDR3 reads CSVRILETQYF. CDR3 coding DNA: TGCAGCGTGCGGATTTTGGAGACCCAGTACTTC. This chain connects TRBV29-1 to TRBJ2-5, with no clear D. With 6 bases removed from V and 5 bases from J, the gap between germline ends came to 10 bases. The CDR3 is 11 amino acids. From germline, CDR1 is SQVTM and CDR2 ANQGSEA.